What follows are 24 T cell receptor beta chains derived from one specimen sequenced in a study of blood T cell repertoires in COVID-19. Sequencing used immunoSEQ multiplex PCR; TCRdb keeps in-frame clones, though not all of them. The profile shows 60,000 to 75,000 clones, about 85% of them singletons. Material for sequencing was peripheral blood. These receptors came from a woman older than 75 with active or convalescent COVID-19.

The chain employs TRBV4-3 and TRBJ2-5, with 10 nucleotides matching TRBD1. This CDR3 is 15 amino acids long. Germline V gene sequence: CDR1 LGHNA, CDR2 YSLEER. Trimming took 3 bases from V and 5 from J; bases not matched to a gene: 6. CDR3 DNA: TGCGCCAGCAGCCATGACAGGGGGCCTGGGGAGACCCAGTACTTC. This gives the protein CASSHDRGPGETQYF.

The chain carries TRBV4-1 and TRBJ1-1; no firm D call. This CDR3 is 12 amino acids long. Trimming left V 3 bases short and J 2 bases short, with 4 bases between. CDR1 and CDR2 from the germline V gene are MGHRA and YSYEKL. CDR3 region: CASSQTNTEAFF. CDR3 nucleotide sequence: TGCGCCAGCAGCCAGACAAACACTGAAGCTTTCTTT.

CDR3 region: CAWSGSAFEKLFF. CDR3 bases: TGTGCCTGGAGTGGCAGTGCCTTTGAAAAACTGTTTTTT. The chain recombines TRBV30 with TRBJ1-4; D is unresolved. CDR1 and CDR2 (germline): GTSNPN, SVGIG (reference sequence). The V and J ends lost 1 base and 7 bases respectively, with 10 bases between them. This CDR3 is 13 amino acids long.

The V call is TRBV9, the J call TRBJ1-2, with 7 bases fitting TRBD1. This CDR3 is 15 amino acids long. The germline CDR1 and CDR2 sequences are SGDLS and YYNGEE. With 3 bases clipped from V and 4 bases from J, the junction kept 9 bases outside the gene matches. CDR3 loop: CASSGQGEWGYGYTF. In nucleotides, the CDR3 is TGTGCCAGCAGCGGCCAGGGGGAGTGGGGCTATGGCTACACCTTC.

The CDR3 DNA sequence: TGTGCCAGTTCGGGACAGACTTATGGCTACACCTTC. Amino acid sequence: CASSGQTYGYTF. The chain couples TRBV28 to TRBJ1-2; 7 bases line up with TRBD1. CDR3 length: 12 residues. CDR1 MDHEN and CDR2 SYDVKM come from the germline V gene. J gave up 5 bases and V 9 bases, and 6 bases lay outside the gene matches.

CDR3 nucleotide sequence: TGTGCCAGCAGTGAAGCGGCTTTAGCGGGGCCTGGGTCCTACAATGAGCAGTTCTTC. Amino acid sequence: CASSEAALAGPGSYNEQFF. V gene TRBV2 combines with J gene TRBJ2-1; 8 nucleotides align to TRBD2. J lost 1 base, V lost 0 bases, and 11 bases had no gene match. The germline CDR1 and CDR2 sequences are SNHLY and FYNNEI. This CDR3 is 19 amino acids long.

This clone is a singleton in its sample. The chain couples TRBV4-1 to TRBJ1-1; D might be TRBD1 (6 bases). The CDR3 has 17 amino acids. V was trimmed by 0 bases and J by 6 bases, leaving 20 bases between them. In germline, CDR1 is MGHRA, CDR2 YSYEKL. CDR3: CASSQDKTPQGSAEAFF. As DNA, the CDR3 is TGCGCCAGCAGCCAAGACAAAACTCCACAGGGTAGCGCTGAAGCTTTCTTT.

The chain carries TRBV29-1 and TRBJ2-3; the match to TRBD2 covers 10 bases. Losses at the gene ends were 6 bases for V and 2 bases for J; bases not matched to a gene: 5. The length of the CDR3 is 14 residues. Germline CDR1 is SQVTM and CDR2 is ANQGSEA. CDR3 protein: CSVVGLAATDTQYF. CDR3 DNA: TGCAGCGTAGTTGGACTAGCGGCCACAGATACGCAGTATTTT.

This chain uses TRBV15 with TRBJ2-5; 7 bases align to TRBD2. V trimming: 1 base; J trimming: 7 bases; junction bases outside the gene matches: 3. Germline V lookup: CDR1 LNHNV, CDR2 YYDKDF (reference sequence). The CDR3 loop spans 13 amino acids. This CDR3 is CATSRGGGRTQYF. For the CDR3, the DNA is TGTGCCACCAGCAGAGGGGGAGGGAGGACCCAGTACTTC. The whole variable domain, remainder taken from reference TRBV15 and TRBJ2-5, is DAMVIQNPRYQVTQFGKPVTLSCSQTLNHNVMYWYQQKSSQAPKLLFHYYDKDFNNEADTPDNFQSRRPNTSFCFLDIRSPGLGDTAMYLCATSRGGGRTQYFGPGTRLLVL.

V gene TRBV6-5 combines with J gene TRBJ2-7; 8 nucleotides align to TRBD1. CDR3 length equals 14 residues. Per the germline V gene, CDR1 is MNHEY and CDR2 is SVGAGI. With V trimmed by 2 bases and J by 5 bases, 5 bases remained unmatched. CDR3 region: CASSYGQGPHEQYF. In nucleotides, the CDR3 is TGTGCCAGCAGTTACGGACAGGGACCCCACGAGCAGTACTTC.

The gene calls are TRBV21-1 and TRBJ1-2; no DNA check was done on the table's D call, TRBD1. TRBV21-1 is a listed pseudogene. The length of the CDR3 is 17 residues. The CDR3 DNA reads TGTGCCAGCAGCAAGGGGACAGGGGAACCGTTGACGGGTGGCTACACCTTC. Translating it yields CASSKGTGEPLTGGYTF.

V gene TRBV7-3 combines with J gene TRBJ2-1; TRBD2 matches at 12 bases. After removal of 3 bases from V and 7 bases from J, the junction contained 1 base not matched to a gene. This CDR3 region has 14 residues. From germline, CDR1 is SGHTA and CDR2 FQGTGA. This chain's CDR3 is CASSLTSGGNEQFF. Written as DNA, the CDR3 is TGTGCCAGCAGCTTGACTAGCGGGGGAAATGAGCAGTTCTTC.

The V call is TRBV28, the J call TRBJ2-1; D might be TRBD2 (5 bases). Germline values: CDR1 MDHEN, CDR2 SYDVKM. The CDR3 has 15 residues. Trimming pared 4 bases from V and 7 bases from J, leaving 17 bases between. In nucleotides, the CDR3 is TGTGCCAGCAGTTCCCAGTTATCTAGCAGGAATGAGCAGTTCTTC. Amino acid sequence: CASSSQLSSRNEQFF.

Only one count was recorded for this clone. The chain couples TRBV5-6 to TRBJ1-2, with unresolved D. Germline-derived CDR1 and CDR2 are SGHDT and YYEEEE. Between the trimmed V and J ends, which lost 0 bases and 7 bases, there was a span of 10 bases. CDR3 size: 13 residues. The CDR3 region has the DNA TGTGCCAGCAGCTTGGGTGTCCGTAGTGGCTACACCTTC. It encodes CASSLGVRSGYTF.

The table lists this clone with a few counts. This chain connects TRBV21-1 to TRBJ1-3; the listed D gene, TRBD1, was not tested against the DNA. TRBV21-1 is given as a pseudogene. The CDR3 is 16 residues long. This CDR3 reads CASSKCSQPSGNTIYF. CDR3 nucleotide sequence: TGTGCCAGCAGCAAATGTTCACAGCCCTCTGGAAACACCATATATTTT.

This clone was seen just once. The chain recombines TRBV5-6 with TRBJ2-7; D is perhaps TRBD1 (5 bases). The CDR3 runs 12 residues. Trimming shortened V by 0 bases and J by 7 bases, and 8 bases separated the two germline ends. CDR1 is SGHDT, CDR2 YYEEEE, per germline. CDR3 residues: CASSLGGWEQYF. The CDR3 nucleotides read TGTGCCAGCAGCTTGGGGGGCTGGGAGCAGTACTTC.

V and J are TRBV6-5 and TRBJ1-2, with TRBD1 identical over 7 bases. V dropped 5 bases and J dropped 7; count of bases not matched to a gene: 7. This CDR3 is built from 13 residues. CDR1 and CDR2 (germline): MNHEY, SVGAGI. The CDR3 is CASSTDRDGGYTF. CDR3 in DNA: TGTGCCAGCAGTACCGACAGGGATGGTGGCTACACCTTC.

The chain uses TRBV27 and TRBJ2-2, with D perhaps TRBD2 (7 bases). Germline V gene lookup returns CDR1 MNHEY and CDR2 SMNVEV (reference sequence). Trimming stripped 6 bases from V and 4 bases from J, with 12 bases between. CDR3 length equals 14 residues. Written as DNA, the CDR3 is TGTGCCAGCAGGCGGGGGCGCGGCACCGGGGAGCTGTTTTTT. It yields the protein CASRRGRGTGELFF.

V and J are TRBV20-1 and TRBJ1-2; 7 nucleotides match TRBD1. With V trimmed by 3 bases and J by 8 bases, 9 bases remained unmatched. Germline values: CDR1 DFQATT, CDR2 SNEGSKA (reference sequence). The CDR3 sequence is 13 residues long. For the CDR3, the DNA is TGCAGTGCTAGTCCTACAGGGGTGGGAGGCTACACCTTC. Translated: CSASPTGVGGYTF.

The chain is built from TRBV29-1 and TRBJ1-1; D is ambiguous. This CDR3 spans 10 amino acids. CDR1 SQVTM and CDR2 ANQGSEA come from the germline V gene. Trimming removed 7 bases at V and 10 bases at J, with 13 bases between. The CDR3 here is CSGGNEGAFF. Written as DNA, the CDR3 is TGCAGCGGCGGAAATGAGGGAGCTTTCTTT.

The chain couples TRBV27 to TRBJ1-2; perhaps TRBD1 as D (5 bases). Trimming shortened V by 8 bases and J by 4 bases, and 17 bases separated the two germline ends. This CDR3 region has 14 residues. Per germline, CDR1 MNHEY and CDR2 SMNVEV (reference sequence). The CDR3 sequence: CASGRGLTGYGYTF. In DNA, the CDR3 is TGTGCCAGCGGTAGGGGACTCACGGGCTATGGCTACACCTTC.

V and J are TRBV7-9 and TRBJ1-5, with D maybe TRBD1 (5 bases). The germline gives CDR1 SEHNR, CDR2 FQNEAQ (reference sequence). With 3 bases removed from V and 5 bases from J, the gap between germline ends came to 11 bases. CDR3 length equals 14 residues. CDR3 coding DNA: TGTGCCAGCAGCTTGGGGTCAGGGTATCAGCCCCAGCATTTT. This sequence encodes CASSLGSGYQPQHF.

The rearrangement uses TRBV5-1 and TRBJ1-1; D may be TRBD1 (5 bases). CDR3 length: 17 amino acids. V was trimmed by 3 bases and J by 0 bases, leaving 18 bases between them. Per the germline V gene, CDR1 is SGHRS and CDR2 is YFSETQ. The CDR3 DNA follows: TGCGCCAGCAGCTGGACAATCTTACAGACCTTGAACACTGAAGCTTTCTTT. It specifies CASSWTILQTLNTEAFF.

This clone was recorded a few times. The J gene is TRBJ1-1, the V gene TRBV7-9; no definite D call. The V and J ends lost 3 bases and 1 base respectively, with 6 bases between them. Per germline, CDR1 SEHNR and CDR2 FQNEAQ (reference sequence). The CDR3 loop spans 13 amino acids. As DNA, the CDR3 is TGTGCCAGCAGCTTCGCCGGGAACACTGAAGCTTTCTTT. Its protein is CASSFAGNTEAFF.